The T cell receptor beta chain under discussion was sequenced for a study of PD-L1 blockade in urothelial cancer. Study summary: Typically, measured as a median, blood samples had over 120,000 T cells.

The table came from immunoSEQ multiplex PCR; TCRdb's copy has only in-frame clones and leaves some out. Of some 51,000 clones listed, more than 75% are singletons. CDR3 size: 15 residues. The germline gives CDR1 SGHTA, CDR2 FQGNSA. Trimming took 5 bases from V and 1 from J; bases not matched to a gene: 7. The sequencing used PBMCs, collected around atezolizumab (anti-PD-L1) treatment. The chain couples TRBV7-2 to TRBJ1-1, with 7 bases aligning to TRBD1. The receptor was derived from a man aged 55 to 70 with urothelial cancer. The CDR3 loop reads CASSPMDRRNTEAFF. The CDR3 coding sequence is TGTGCCAGCAGCCCGATGGACAGGAGGAACACTGAAGCTTTCTTT.